This T cell receptor beta chain was sequenced in a study of blood T cell repertoires in COVID-19. The CDR3 consists of 15 residues. The junction had 12 bases not matched to a gene; V was cut back by 6 bases and J by 10 bases. From germline, CDR1 is WSHSY and CDR2 SAAADI. Authors' methods: Amplifying reference gene primers gave estimates of nucleated cell counts. The table came from immunoSEQ multiplex PCR; TCRdb's copy has only in-frame clones and leaves some out. V, J and clone size are taken as reported in that table, and D and trimming were inferred from the DNA itself. The sample has around 250,000 clones, about four fifths seen once.

The TCR comes from a man aged 25 to 45 who had recovered from COVID-19. This chain connects TRBV10-2 to TRBJ2-1; TRBD2 matches at 10 bases. Sequencing was done on a sample of peripheral blood. CDR3 bases: TGCGCCAGCAGCCCCCAGCGGGGGGGCCTTTCCGAGCAGTTCTTC. This gives the protein CASSPQRGGLSEQFF.